This T cell receptor beta chain was sequenced in a study of blood T cell repertoires in COVID-19. Looking at the study overall: COVID-19 samples, acute and convalescent, were from the United States, Italy and Spain. T cells, B-cell-depleted T cells, or PBMCs supplied cDNA or gDNA.

Per the original methods: Estimation of nucleated cell counts relied on the amplification of reference gene primers. TCRdb's table, derived via immunoSEQ multiplex PCR, lists solely in-frame clones and lacks some. V, J and clone size reflect that table, while D and trimming were determined from the DNA. The table shows approximately 92,000 clones, with over 80% occurring only once. Specimen: peripheral blood. The TCR was taken from a man between 65 and 85 years old with active or convalescent COVID-19.

The CDR3 loop reads CASTQNQYNEQFF. The CDR3 DNA follows: TGTGCCAGCACCCAAAATCAATACAATGAGCAGTTCTTC. The chain has TRBV5-4 and TRBJ2-1; D not certain. The CDR3 has 13 residues. The V end lost 6 bases, the J end lost 4 bases, and 11 bases lay between the germline ends. The germline CDR1 and CDR2 sequences are SGHNT and YYREEE (reference sequence).